The 10 T cell receptor beta chains below come from one sample, sequenced in a study of cytomegalovirus exposure and HLA in healthy donors. PCR was performed using 60 Vbeta and 13 Jbeta primers. Assay: immunoSEQ multiplex PCR; the TCRdb copy retains only in-frame clones and omits some. The sample records roughly 250,000 clones, 84% being singletons. Sequenced sample: PBMCs. All receptors come from a woman between 40 and 50 years old in good health and CMV-seropositive.

This chain uses TRBV7-9 with TRBJ2-7; 8 bases match TRBD2. Germline CDR1 reads SEHNR; CDR2 reads FQNEAQ (reference sequence). The CDR3 has 16 residues. Losses at the gene ends were 5 bases for V and 0 bases for J; bases not matched to a gene: 9. The CDR3 DNA sequence: TGTGCCAGCAGCCTCCACAGCGGGAGTCCCTCCTACGAGCAGTACTTC. Translating it yields CASSLHSGSPSYEQYF.

The chain links TRBV18 to TRBJ2-3; maybe TRBD2 (6 bases). The V and J ends lost 2 bases and 6 bases respectively, with 15 bases between them. CDR3 length equals 15 residues. Germline V gene data show CDR1 as KGHSH and CDR2 as LQKENI. The CDR3 DNA reads as TGTGCCAGCTCACCATCTAGCGCGAAGGCGGATACGCAGTATTTT. Translating it yields CASSPSSAKADTQYF.

This sequence joins TRBV6-5 and TRBJ1-2; D might be TRBD1 (5 bases). Trimming took 0 bases from V and 6 from J, leaving 11 bases between them. The CDR3 contains 14 residues. Germline CDR1 and CDR2: MNHEY and SVGAGI. The CDR3 DNA follows: TGTGCCAGCAGTTACTCGAGCCCCAGGGATGGCTACACCTTC. Residues: CASSYSSPRDGYTF.

The rearrangement links TRBV28 to TRBJ2-5; TRBD1 might be the D (5 bases). Germline CDR1 and CDR2: MDHEN and SYDVKM. The CDR3 has 14 residues. Trimming shortened V by 8 bases and J by 4 bases, and 17 bases separated the two germline ends. The CDR3 sequence is CASYSYRRGETQYF. The CDR3, as DNA: TGTGCCAGCTACAGTTATAGAAGGGGAGAGACCCAGTACTTC. The whole variable domain, remainder taken from reference TRBV28 and TRBJ2-5, is DVKVTQSSRYLVKRTGEKVFLECVQDMDHENMFWYRQDPGLGLRLIYFSYDVKMKEKGDIPEGYSVSREKKERFSLILESASTNQTSMYLCASYSYRRGETQYFGPGTRLLVL.

The chain is built from TRBV27 and TRBJ2-7, with 10 bases lining up with TRBD1. The germline V gene encodes CDR1 MNHEY and CDR2 SMNVEV (reference sequence). This CDR3 spans 14 amino acids. Trimming at V came to 5 bases and at J to 6 bases, leaving 7 bases not matched to a gene. CDR3 amino acids: CASSRRDRGSEQYF. The CDR3 coding sequence is TGTGCCAGCAGTCGTAGGGACAGGGGTAGCGAGCAGTACTTC.

The rearrangement joins TRBV5-6 to TRBJ1-6; 9 bases line up with TRBD1. Trimming took 3 bases from V and 6 from J; bases not matched to a gene: 4. CDR3 length: 15 amino acids. Germline V gene data show CDR1 as SGHDT and CDR2 as YYEEEE. CDR3 nucleotides: TGTGCCAGCAGCTGGACAGGGGACGTTAATTCACCCCTCCACTTT. This translates into CASSWTGDVNSPLHF.

The chain joins TRBV30 to TRBJ2-3; D may be TRBD2 (6 bases). Trimming took off 2 bases at V and 0 bases at J, with 9 bases between the two ends. The CDR3 is 14 residues long. Germline V gene sequence: CDR1 GTSNPN, CDR2 SVGIG (reference sequence). DNA for the CDR3: TGTGCCTGGAGTACTGGGGGGAGCACAGATACGCAGTATTTT. Protein sequence: CAWSTGGSTDTQYF.

Only a few counts were recorded for this clone. The chain employs TRBV7-2 and TRBJ1-6, with a weak D call TRBD1 (6 bases). V lost 4 bases and J lost 9, with 16 bases in between. Germline assignment: CDR1 SGHTA and CDR2 FQGNSA. The CDR3 has 15 amino acids. CDR3 loop: CASSWHRTAASPLHF. For the CDR3, the DNA is TGTGCCAGCAGCTGGCACCGGACAGCGGCTTCACCCCTCCACTTT.

This clone was seen a few times. This chain connects TRBV5-1 to TRBJ2-5; 10 bases are a match to TRBD1. The V gene end was trimmed by 4 bases and the J gene end by 1 base; junction bases not matched to a gene: 4. The germline gives CDR1 SGHRS, CDR2 YFSETQ. This CDR3 has 15 amino acids. The CDR3 sequence is CASSGGDRGQETQYF. The CDR3 DNA reads TGCGCCAGCAGCGGCGGGGACAGGGGCCAAGAGACCCAGTACTTC.

This rearrangement joins TRBV30 to TRBJ1-2; the match to TRBD1 covers 11 bases. The J segment lost 6 bases and the V segment lost 2 bases, leaving 5 bases of the junction unmatched. This CDR3 comprises 14 residues. Germline V gene data show CDR1 as GTSNPN and CDR2 as SVGIG (reference sequence). For the CDR3, the DNA is TGTGCCTGGAGTTTAGGACAGGGGGCCAATGGCTACACCTTC. It is translated as CAWSLGQGANGYTF.